This entry lists 26 T cell receptor beta chains sequenced from one sample in a study of blood T cell repertoires in COVID-19. Some clones are missing from TCRdb's copy, which holds only in-frame ones; the method was immunoSEQ multiplex PCR. The top ten hold roughly 16% of the sample, which has over 200,000 clones, almost 90% seen once. The sample taken for sequencing was PBMCs or T cells enriched from blood (not recorded which). The source is a man aged 30 to 39 who had been exposed to COVID-19.

The V and J genes are TRBV7-8 and TRBJ2-5, with a possible D match to TRBD1 (6 bases). This CDR3 is 13 amino acids long. Germline CDR1 is SGHVS and CDR2 is FQNEAQ. V lost 5 bases and J 2 bases, leaving 9 bases between the germline ends. Here the CDR3 DNA reads TGTGCCAGCAGCAGGGGGATTCAAGAGACCCAGTACTTC. Protein: CASSRGIQETQYF.

This chain joins TRBV19 and TRBJ2-7, with 11 bases lining up with TRBD1. The germline CDR1 and CDR2 sequences are LNHDA and SQIVND (reference sequence). The CDR3 loop spans 14 amino acids. V shed 6 bases, J shed 5 bases, and the junction held 6 bases outside the gene matches. In nucleotides, the CDR3 is TGTGCCAGTAGACAGGACAGGGGGCAGAACGAGCAGTACTTC. Translating it yields CASRQDRGQNEQYF.

In its sample, this clone was seen once. The rearrangement links TRBV4-2 to TRBJ1-2; 7 positions agree with TRBD1. Trimming at V came to 3 bases and at J to 0 bases, leaving 4 bases not matched to a gene. The CDR3 is made up of 15 amino acids. The germline V gene has CDR1 LGHNA and CDR2 YNFKEQ. The CDR3 nucleotides read TGTGCCAGCAGCCAGGGGACAGCCTCTAACTATGGCTACACCTTC. Its protein product is CASSQGTASNYGYTF.

This chain connects TRBV27 to TRBJ2-7; D perhaps matches TRBD1 (6 bases). From germline, CDR1 is MNHEY and CDR2 SMNVEV (reference sequence). Trimming pared 4 bases from V and 4 bases from J, leaving 17 bases between. The CDR3 has 15 residues. As DNA, the CDR3 is TGTGCCAGCAGTTCAAAGAACAGGGCCGGTTACGAGCAGTACTTC. This translates into CASSSKNRAGYEQYF.

The chain joins TRBV5-5 to TRBJ2-3; D perhaps matches TRBD2 (5 bases). The CDR3 spans 16 residues. CDR1 is SGHKS and CDR2 is YYEKEE in the germline V gene (reference sequence). V was cut by 4 bases and J by 1 base, with 16 bases left in between. The CDR3 sequence is CASSHEGQAGTDTQYF. Here the CDR3 DNA reads TGTGCCAGCAGCCATGAGGGCCAAGCCGGCACAGATACGCAGTATTTT.

The chain uses TRBV3-1 (or the pseudogene TRBV3-2) and TRBJ2-1; D might be TRBD1 (6 bases). V gave up 2 bases and J gave up 9 bases, with 11 bases separating them. The germline V gene encodes CDR1 LGHDT and CDR2 YNNKEL (reference sequence). The CDR3 consists of 13 residues. The CDR3 reads CASSQQGLGEQFF. CDR3 DNA: TGTGCCAGCAGCCAACAGGGGCTCGGTGAGCAGTTCTTC.

The chain joins TRBV4-3 to TRBJ1-3; TRBD1 might be the D (6 bases). The CDR3 is made up of 17 amino acids. Trimming took off 1 base at V and 0 bases at J, with 13 bases between the two ends. Germline CDR1 is LGHNA and CDR2 is YSLEER. CDR3 nucleotide sequence: TGCGCCAGCAGCCAAGGGACAGCTCGTAGCTCTGGAAACACCATATATTTT. Translation: CASSQGTARSSGNTIYF.

The chain couples TRBV9 to TRBJ2-2; D possibly corresponds to TRBD2 (6 bases). The CDR3 contains 17 residues. The germline gives CDR1 SGDLS, CDR2 YYNGEE. With 4 bases removed from V and 6 bases from J, the gap between germline ends came to 22 bases. CDR3 loop: CASSPRRGNFVPGELFF. In nucleotides, the CDR3 is TGTGCCAGCAGCCCGAGGCGGGGTAATTTTGTCCCCGGGGAGCTGTTTTTT.

This sequence joins TRBV19 and TRBJ1-2; TRBD1 agrees at 7 bases. This CDR3 is built from 14 residues. The junction had 6 bases not matched to a gene; V was cut back by 0 bases and J by 8 bases. Germline CDR1 and CDR2: LNHDA and SQIVND (reference sequence). CDR3 residues: CASSIDGQVGGYTF. For the CDR3, the DNA is TGTGCCAGTAGTATAGACGGACAGGTCGGAGGCTACACCTTC.

The chain joins TRBV14 to TRBJ2-1; TRBD1 is a possible D gene (5 bases). CDR3 length: 13 residues. Trimming took 4 bases from V and 9 from J, leaving 13 bases between them. Looked up from germline, CDR1 is SGHDN and CDR2 is FVKESK. The DNA of the CDR3 is TGTGCCAGCAGCCCCTTCAGGGCAGGTGAGCAGTTCTTC. Protein product: CASSPFRAGEQFF.

V usage is TRBV5-6 and J usage is TRBJ2-2, with D unclear. Trimming removed 2 bases at V and 2 bases at J, with 10 bases between. CDR3 length: 15 residues. Germline assignment: CDR1 SGHDT and CDR2 YYEEEE. The DNA for the CDR3 is TGTGCCAGCAGCTTCGGCGGCACCAACACCGGGGAGCTGTTTTTT. As protein: CASSFGGTNTGELFF. Drawing the rest from reference TRBV5-6 and TRBJ2-2, the complete variable domain is DAGVTQSPTHLIKTRGQQVTLRCSPKSGHDTVSWYQQALGQGPQFIFQYYEEEERQRGNFPDRFSGHQFPNYSSELNVNALLLGDSALYLCASSFGGTNTGELFFGEGSRLTVL.

The chain recombines TRBV29-1 with TRBJ1-2, with TRBD1 identical over 7 bases. With 5 bases clipped from V and 3 bases from J, the junction kept 12 bases outside the gene matches. Germline CDR1 SQVTM, CDR2 ANQGSEA. This CDR3 is built from 15 residues. CDR3 sequence reads: CSVPFTGTADYGYTF. The CDR3 DNA reads TGCAGCGTTCCTTTTACCGGGACAGCGGACTATGGCTACACCTTC.

This clone has just a few counts. The chain recombines TRBV12-3 or TRBV12-4 with TRBJ1-5, with TRBD1 as a possible D gene (5 bases). There are 13 residues in the CDR3. Deletions cut 6 bases from V and 0 bases from J, with 6 bases between. The CDR3 nucleotides are TGTGCCAGCAGCGACAGTAGCAATCAGCCCCAGCATTTT. It is translated as CASSDSSNQPQHF.

The gene calls are TRBV5-1 and TRBJ2-6, with D tentatively TRBD1 (5 bases). Germline V gene lookup returns CDR1 SGHRS and CDR2 YFSETQ. V gave up 4 bases and J gave up 2 bases, with 13 bases separating them. This CDR3 has 16 amino acids. DNA of the CDR3: TGCGCCAGCAGCACAACAGGTGCCGCTGGGGCCAACGTCCTGACTTTC. Translated, it gives CASSTTGAAGANVLTF.

The V call is TRBV2, the J call TRBJ1-1, with TRBD1 matching 7 bases. Germline V gene sequence: CDR1 SNHLY, CDR2 FYNNEI. The CDR3 extends over 15 amino acids. V lost 8 bases, J lost 1 base, and 10 bases stayed unmatched. The chain's CDR3 is CASSMTGQRNTEAFF. The CDR3 bases are TGTGCCAGCTCCATGACGGGACAGCGGAACACTGAAGCTTTCTTT. Supplemented by reference TRBV2 and TRBJ1-1, the full variable domain reads EPEVTQTPSHQVTQMGQEVILRCVPISNHLYFYWYRQILGQKVEFLVSFYNNEISEKSEIFDDQFSVERPDGSNFTLKIRSTKLEDSAMYFCASSMTGQRNTEAFFGQGTRLTVV.

The chain links TRBV5-1 to TRBJ1-4, with 7 bases lining up with TRBD1. CDR3 length: 15 amino acids. V lost 4 bases to trimming and J lost 4 bases; unmatched junction nucleotides: 7. Per germline, CDR1 SGHRS and CDR2 YFSETQ. CDR3 in amino acids: CASSKTGQFNEKLFF. The CDR3 region has the DNA TGCGCCAGCAGCAAAACGGGACAGTTTAATGAAAAACTGTTTTTT. The full variable domain, rest sourced from reference TRBV5-1 and TRBJ1-4, is KAGVTQTPRYLIKTRGQQVTLSCSPISGHRSVSWYQQTPGQGLQFLFEYFSETQRNKGNFPGRFSGRQFSNSRSEMNVSTLELGDSALYLCASSKTGQFNEKLFFGSGTQLSVL.

The gene calls are TRBV4-1 and TRBJ1-2, with 12 bases aligning to TRBD1. Trimming at V came to 6 bases and at J to 2 bases, leaving 13 bases not matched to a gene. This CDR3 is 18 amino acids long. In germline, CDR1 is MGHRA, CDR2 YSYEKL. The CDR3 region is CASSPVGGQGARNYGYTF. For the CDR3, the DNA is TGCGCCAGCAGTCCCGTGGGGGGACAGGGGGCGAGGAACTATGGCTACACCTTC.

This clone has a handful of counts. J is TRBJ1-2 and V is TRBV7-9; D remains unclear. This CDR3 has 16 residues. Trimming stripped 5 bases from V and 4 bases from J, with 20 bases between. Germline V lookup: CDR1 SEHNR, CDR2 FQNEAQ (reference sequence). CDR3 nucleotides: TGTGCCAGCAGCCAAACTAGATTTGATACCCGCTATGGCTACACCTTC. Translated: CASSQTRFDTRYGYTF. Variable domain in full (rest from reference TRBV7-9 and TRBJ1-2): DTGVSQNPRHKITKRGQNVTFRCDPISEHNRLYWYRQTLGQGPEFLTYFQNEAQLEKSRLLSDRFSAERPKGSFSTLEIQRTEQGDSAMYLCASSQTRFDTRYGYTFGSGTRLTVV.

This sequence joins TRBV18 and TRBJ2-7, with TRBD1 as a possible D gene (5 bases). Deletions cut 3 bases from V and 6 bases from J, with 12 bases between. The CDR3 length is 13 residues. CDR1 and CDR2 from the germline V gene are KGHSH and LQKENI. The CDR3: CASSPDSRGEQYF. DNA of the CDR3: TGTGCCAGCTCACCTGACAGCCGCGGCGAGCAGTACTTC.

The gene calls are TRBV19 and TRBJ2-2; TRBD1 might be the D (6 bases). The V gene's germline CDR1 is LNHDA and CDR2 SQIVND (reference sequence). The ends were cut back, 4 bases at V and 3 bases at J, with 12 bases in the middle. The CDR3 is 15 amino acids. The CDR3 sequence: CASSTRGRDTGELFF. CDR3 nucleotides: TGTGCCAGTAGTACCAGGGGAAGGGACACCGGGGAGCTGTTTTTT.

The V call is TRBV7-8, the J call TRBJ2-3; 7 bases line up with TRBD1. V was pared by 5 bases and J by 2 bases, with 7 bases of the junction left unmatched. CDR1 and CDR2 from the germline V gene are SGHVS and FQNEAQ. The CDR3 is 15 amino acids. The CDR3 DNA reads as TGTGCCAGCAGCCTACAGGGGTCCCCCACAGATACGCAGTATTTT. This codes for CASSLQGSPTDTQYF.

The chain joins TRBV5-6 to TRBJ2-7, with a possible D match to TRBD2 (6 bases). Germline CDR1 and CDR2: SGHDT and YYEEEE. CDR3 length: 13 residues. The V gene lost 4 bases and the J gene lost 5 bases, with 13 bases spanning the gap. CDR3 DNA: TGTGCCAGCAGCCCAGCTGGAGGGGACGAGCAGTACTTC. Its protein is CASSPAGGDEQYF.

The chain employs TRBV24-1 and TRBJ2-3; 8 bases map to TRBD1. The germline V gene encodes CDR1 KGHDR and CDR2 SFDVKD. J was trimmed by 1 base and V by 10 bases; bases with no gene match: 3. This CDR3 comprises 13 residues. The CDR3 nucleotides are TGTGCCACTCAGGACAGGGGCACAGATACGCAGTATTTT. It is translated as CATQDRGTDTQYF.

The chain joins TRBV29-1 to TRBJ1-2, with 9 bases aligning to TRBD1. In germline, CDR1 is SQVTM, CDR2 ANQGSEA. The V segment lost 3 bases and the J segment 3 bases; nucleotides outside the gene matches: 5. CDR3 length: 14 amino acids. The CDR3 DNA is TGCAGCGTTGAGAGGACAGGGGCGGACTATGGCTACACCTTC. This codes for CSVERTGADYGYTF.

The chain uses TRBV7-2 and TRBJ1-6; weak D call: TRBD1 (6 bases). This CDR3 spans 13 amino acids. Germline CDR1 reads SGHTA; CDR2 reads FQGNSA. V was trimmed by 6 bases and J by 9 bases, leaving 12 bases between them. CDR3 DNA sequence: TGTGCCAGCAGTTTGGACAGATCTTCACCCCTCCACTTT. This gives the protein CASSLDRSSPLHF.

The rearrangement uses TRBV18 and TRBJ1-1; 7 nucleotides line up with TRBD1. The germline CDR1 and CDR2 sequences are KGHSH and LQKENI. This CDR3 comprises 19 residues. Trimming took 2 bases from V and 5 from J; bases not matched to a gene: 20. The CDR3: CASSPTGDGVRGLGTEAFF. In DNA, the CDR3 is TGTGCCAGCTCACCAACAGGGGACGGAGTGAGGGGCTTAGGTACTGAAGCTTTCTTT.